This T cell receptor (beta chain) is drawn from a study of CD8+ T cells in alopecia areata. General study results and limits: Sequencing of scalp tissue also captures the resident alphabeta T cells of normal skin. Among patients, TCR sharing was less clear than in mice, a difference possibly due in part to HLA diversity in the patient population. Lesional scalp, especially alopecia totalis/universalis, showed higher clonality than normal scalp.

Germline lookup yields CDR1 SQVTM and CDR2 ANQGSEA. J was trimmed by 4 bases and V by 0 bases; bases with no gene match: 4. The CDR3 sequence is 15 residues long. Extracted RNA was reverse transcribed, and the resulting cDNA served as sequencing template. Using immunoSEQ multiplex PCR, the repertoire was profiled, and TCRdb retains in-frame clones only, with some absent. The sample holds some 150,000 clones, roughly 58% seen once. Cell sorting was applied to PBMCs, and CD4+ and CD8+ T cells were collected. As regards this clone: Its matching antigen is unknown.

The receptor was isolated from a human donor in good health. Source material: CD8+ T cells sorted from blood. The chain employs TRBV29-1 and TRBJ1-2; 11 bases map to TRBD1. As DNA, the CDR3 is TGCAGCGTTGAAGATTGGACAGGGGGCGGCTATGGCTACACCTTC. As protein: CSVEDWTGGGYGYTF.